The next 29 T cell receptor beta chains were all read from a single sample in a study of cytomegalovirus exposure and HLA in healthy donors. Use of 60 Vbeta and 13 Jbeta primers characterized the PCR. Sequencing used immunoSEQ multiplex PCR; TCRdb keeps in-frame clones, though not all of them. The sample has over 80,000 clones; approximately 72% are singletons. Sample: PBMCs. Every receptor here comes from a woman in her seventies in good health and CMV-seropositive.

The CDR3 bases are TGCGCCAGCAGTTTGGACAGGGGCTCCTACGAGCAGTACTTC. It yields the protein CASSLDRGSYEQYF. The chain couples TRBV10-2 to TRBJ2-5, with 9 bases fitting TRBD1. The DNA matches TRBJ2-7 better at its end, which makes the J call doubtful. The CDR3 totals 14 residues. CDR1 is WSHSY and CDR2 is SAAADI in the germline V gene.

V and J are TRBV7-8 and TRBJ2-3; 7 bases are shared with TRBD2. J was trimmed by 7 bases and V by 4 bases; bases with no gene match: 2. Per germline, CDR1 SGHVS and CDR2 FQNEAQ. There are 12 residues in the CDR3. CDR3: CASSSSGNTQYF. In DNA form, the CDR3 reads TGTGCCAGCAGCTCCAGCGGGAATACGCAGTATTTT.

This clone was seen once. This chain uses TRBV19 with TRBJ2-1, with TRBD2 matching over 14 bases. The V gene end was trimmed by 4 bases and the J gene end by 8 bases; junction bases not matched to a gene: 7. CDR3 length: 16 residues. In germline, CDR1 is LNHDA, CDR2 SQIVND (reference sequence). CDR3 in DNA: TGTGCCAGTAGTAACTCCGGGACTAGCGGGAGCTATGAGCAGTTCTTC. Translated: CASSNSGTSGSYEQFF. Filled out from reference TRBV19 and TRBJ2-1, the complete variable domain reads DGGITQSPKYLFRKEGQNVTLSCEQNLNHDAMYWYRQDPGQGLRLIYYSQIVNDFQKGDIAEGYSVSREKKESFPLTVTSAQKNPTAFYLCASSNSGTSGSYEQFFGPGTRLTVL.

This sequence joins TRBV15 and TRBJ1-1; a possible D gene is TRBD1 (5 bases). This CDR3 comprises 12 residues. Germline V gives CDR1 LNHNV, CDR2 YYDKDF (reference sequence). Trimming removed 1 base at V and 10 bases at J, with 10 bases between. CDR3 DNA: TGTGCCACCAGCAGAGCCAGGGAGGTAGCTTTCTTT. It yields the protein CATSRAREVAFF. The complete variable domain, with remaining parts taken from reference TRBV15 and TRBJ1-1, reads DAMVIQNPRYQVTQFGKPVTLSCSQTLNHNVMYWYQQKSSQAPKLLFHYYDKDFNNEADTPDNFQSRRPNTSFCFLDIRSPGLGDTAMYLCATSRAREVAFFGQGTRLTVV.

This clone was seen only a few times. The CDR3 nucleotides are TGTGCCAGCAAGGAACAGGGGCTTCAACCGCTTCGCGGCTACACCTTC. Translated, it gives CASKEQGLQPLRGYTF. The chain employs TRBV21-1 and TRBJ1-2; the table's D call TRBD1 went unverified against the DNA. TRBV21-1 is recorded as a pseudogene. There are 16 residues in the CDR3.

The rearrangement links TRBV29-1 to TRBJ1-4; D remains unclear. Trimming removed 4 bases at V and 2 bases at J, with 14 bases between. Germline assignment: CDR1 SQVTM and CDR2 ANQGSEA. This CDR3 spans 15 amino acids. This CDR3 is CSVARWPGTNEKLFF. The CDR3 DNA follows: TGCAGCGTTGCTCGGTGGCCGGGGACTAATGAAAAACTGTTTTTT.

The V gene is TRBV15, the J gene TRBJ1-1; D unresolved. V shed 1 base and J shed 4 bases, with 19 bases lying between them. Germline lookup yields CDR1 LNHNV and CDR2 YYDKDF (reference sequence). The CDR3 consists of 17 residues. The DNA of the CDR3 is TGTGCCACCAGCAGAGGCACAGTAACCCGCCGTTTCACTGAAGCTTTCTTT. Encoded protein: CATSRGTVTRRFTEAFF.

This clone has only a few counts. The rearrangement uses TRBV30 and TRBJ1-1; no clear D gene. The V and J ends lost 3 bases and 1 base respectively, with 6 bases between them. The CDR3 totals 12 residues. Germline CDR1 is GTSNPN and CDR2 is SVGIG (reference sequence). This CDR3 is CAWREGNTEAFF. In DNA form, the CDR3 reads TGTGCCTGGAGGGAGGGGAACACTGAAGCTTTCTTT.

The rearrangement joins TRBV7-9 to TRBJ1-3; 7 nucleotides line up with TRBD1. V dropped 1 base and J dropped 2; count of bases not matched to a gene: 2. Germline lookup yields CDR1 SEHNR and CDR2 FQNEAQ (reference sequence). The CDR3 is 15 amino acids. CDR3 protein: CASSLGRGPGNTIYF. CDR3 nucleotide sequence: TGTGCCAGCAGCTTAGGGAGGGGGCCTGGAAACACCATATATTTT.

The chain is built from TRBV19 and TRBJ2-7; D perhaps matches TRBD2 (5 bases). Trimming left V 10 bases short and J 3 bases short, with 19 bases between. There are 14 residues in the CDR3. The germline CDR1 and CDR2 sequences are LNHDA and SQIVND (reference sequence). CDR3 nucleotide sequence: TGTGCCACCAGCCGAGCCGCGGAGGACTACGAGCAGTACTTC. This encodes CATSRAAEDYEQYF. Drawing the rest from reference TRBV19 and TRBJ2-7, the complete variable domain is DGGITQSPKYLFRKEGQNVTLSCEQNLNHDAMYWYRQDPGQGLRLIYYSQIVNDFQKGDIAEGYSVSREKKESFPLTVTSAQKNPTAFYLCATSRAAEDYEQYFGPGTRLTVT.

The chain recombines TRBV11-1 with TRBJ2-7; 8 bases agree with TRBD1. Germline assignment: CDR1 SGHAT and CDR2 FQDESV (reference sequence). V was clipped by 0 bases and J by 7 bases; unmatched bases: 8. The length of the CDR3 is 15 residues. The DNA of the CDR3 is TGTGCCAGCAGCTTAGCGGGCACAGGGGGAAGGGAGCAGTACTTC. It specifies CASSLAGTGGREQYF.

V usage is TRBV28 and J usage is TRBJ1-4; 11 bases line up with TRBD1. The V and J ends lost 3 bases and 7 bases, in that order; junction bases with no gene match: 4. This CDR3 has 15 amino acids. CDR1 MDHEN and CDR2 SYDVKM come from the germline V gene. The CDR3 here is CASSLPGTGGEKLFF. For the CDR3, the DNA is TGTGCCAGCAGTTTGCCCGGGACAGGGGGTGAAAAACTGTTTTTT.

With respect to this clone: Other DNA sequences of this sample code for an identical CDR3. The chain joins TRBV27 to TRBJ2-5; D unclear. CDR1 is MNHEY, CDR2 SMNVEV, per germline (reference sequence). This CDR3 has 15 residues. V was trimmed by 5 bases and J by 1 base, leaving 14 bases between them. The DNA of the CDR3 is TGTGCCAGCAGTCCTCTCCCGACAAGCCAAGAGACCCAGTACTTC. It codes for CASSPLPTSQETQYF.

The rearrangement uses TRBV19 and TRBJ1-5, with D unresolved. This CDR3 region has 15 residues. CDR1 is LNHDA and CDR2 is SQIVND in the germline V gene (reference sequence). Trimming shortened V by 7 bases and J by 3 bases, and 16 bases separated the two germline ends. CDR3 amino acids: CASTHSGKDNQPQHF. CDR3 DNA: TGTGCCAGTACCCACAGTGGTAAGGACAATCAGCCCCAGCATTTT.

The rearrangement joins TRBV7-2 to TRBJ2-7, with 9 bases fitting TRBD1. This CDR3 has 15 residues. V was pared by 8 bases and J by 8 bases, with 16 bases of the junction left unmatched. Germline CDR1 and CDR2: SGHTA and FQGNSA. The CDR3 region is CASRNGGQGALQQYF. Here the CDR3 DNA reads TGTGCCAGCCGAAACGGGGGACAGGGTGCTCTTCAGCAGTACTTC.

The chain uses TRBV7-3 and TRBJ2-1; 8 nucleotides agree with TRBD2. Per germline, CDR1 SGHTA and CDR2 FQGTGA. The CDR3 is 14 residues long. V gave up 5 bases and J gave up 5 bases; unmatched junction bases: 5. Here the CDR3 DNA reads TGTGCCAGCAGCCTTAGCGGGATTAACAATGAGCAGTTCTTC. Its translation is CASSLSGINNEQFF.

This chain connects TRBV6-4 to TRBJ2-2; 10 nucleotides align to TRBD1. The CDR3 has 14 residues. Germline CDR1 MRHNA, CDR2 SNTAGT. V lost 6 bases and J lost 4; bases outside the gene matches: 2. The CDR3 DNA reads TGTGCCAGCAGCGGACAGGGGGGCACCGGGGAGCTGTTTTTT. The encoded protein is CASSGQGGTGELFF.

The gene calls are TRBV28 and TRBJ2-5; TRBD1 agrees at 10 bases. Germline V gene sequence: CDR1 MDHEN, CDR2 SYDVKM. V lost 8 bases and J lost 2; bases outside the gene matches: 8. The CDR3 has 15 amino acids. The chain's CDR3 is CASGWTGGQQETQYF. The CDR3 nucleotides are TGTGCCAGCGGGTGGACAGGGGGACAACAAGAGACCCAGTACTTC.

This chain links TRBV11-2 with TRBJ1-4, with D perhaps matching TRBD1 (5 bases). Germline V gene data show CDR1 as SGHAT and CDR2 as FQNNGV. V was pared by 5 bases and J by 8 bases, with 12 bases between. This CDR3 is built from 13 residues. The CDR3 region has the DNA TGTGCCAGCAGCCCAGGGCCCCCCGAAAAACTGTTTTTT. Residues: CASSPGPPEKLFF.

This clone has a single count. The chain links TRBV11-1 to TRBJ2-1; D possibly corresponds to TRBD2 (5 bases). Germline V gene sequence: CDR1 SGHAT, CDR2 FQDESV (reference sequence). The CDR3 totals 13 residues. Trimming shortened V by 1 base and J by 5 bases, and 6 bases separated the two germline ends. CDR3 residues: CASSLDGNNEQFF. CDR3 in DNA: TGTGCCAGCAGCTTAGACGGGAACAATGAGCAGTTCTTC. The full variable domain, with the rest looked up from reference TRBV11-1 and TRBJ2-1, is EAEVAQSPRYKITEKSQAVAFWCDPISGHATLYWYRQILGQGPELLVQFQDESVVDDSQLPKDRFSAERLKGVDSTLKIQPAELGDSAMYLCASSLDGNNEQFFGPGTRLTVL.

As DNA, the CDR3 is TGTGCCAGCAGGTGGACAATCTACGGCGATCAGCCCCAGCATTTT. Amino acids: CASRWTIYGDQPQHF. The chain recombines TRBV27 with TRBJ1-5; D might be TRBD1 (5 bases). The CDR3 consists of 15 residues. In germline, CDR1 is MNHEY, CDR2 SMNVEV (reference sequence). V was cut by 6 bases and J by 5 bases, with 17 bases left in between.

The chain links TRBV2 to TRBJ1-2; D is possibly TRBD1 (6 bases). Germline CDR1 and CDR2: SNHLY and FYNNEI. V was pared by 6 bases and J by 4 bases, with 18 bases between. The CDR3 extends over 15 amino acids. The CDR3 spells CASRPGGGQGYGYTF. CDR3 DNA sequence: TGTGCCAGCAGACCCGGGGGGGGCCAAGGCTATGGCTACACCTTC.

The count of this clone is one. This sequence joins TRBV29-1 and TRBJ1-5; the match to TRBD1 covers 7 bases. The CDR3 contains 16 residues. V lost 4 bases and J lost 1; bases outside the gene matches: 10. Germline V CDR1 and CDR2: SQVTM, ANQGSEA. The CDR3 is CSVGGVGTESNQPQHF. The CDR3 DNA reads TGCAGCGTTGGGGGGGTAGGGACAGAAAGCAATCAGCCCCAGCATTTT.

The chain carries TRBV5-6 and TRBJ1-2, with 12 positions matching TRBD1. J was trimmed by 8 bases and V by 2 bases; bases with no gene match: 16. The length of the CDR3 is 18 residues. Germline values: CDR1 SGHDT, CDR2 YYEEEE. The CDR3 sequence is CASSLGTGGHIKLGGYTF. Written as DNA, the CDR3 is TGTGCCAGCAGCTTAGGGACAGGGGGCCACATTAAGCTCGGAGGCTACACCTTC.

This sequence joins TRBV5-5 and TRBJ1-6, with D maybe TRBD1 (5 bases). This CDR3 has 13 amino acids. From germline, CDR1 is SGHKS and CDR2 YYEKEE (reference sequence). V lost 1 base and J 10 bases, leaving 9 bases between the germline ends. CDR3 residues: CASSLWGDSPLHF. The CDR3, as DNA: TGTGCCAGCAGCTTGTGGGGGGACTCACCCCTCCACTTT.

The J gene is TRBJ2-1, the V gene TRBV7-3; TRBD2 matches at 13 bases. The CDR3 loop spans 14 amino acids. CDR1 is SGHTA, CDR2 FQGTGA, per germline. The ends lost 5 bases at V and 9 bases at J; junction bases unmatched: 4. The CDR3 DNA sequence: TGTGCCAGCAGCGCCTGGACTAGCGGGGGTGAGCAGTTCTTC. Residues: CASSAWTSGGEQFF.

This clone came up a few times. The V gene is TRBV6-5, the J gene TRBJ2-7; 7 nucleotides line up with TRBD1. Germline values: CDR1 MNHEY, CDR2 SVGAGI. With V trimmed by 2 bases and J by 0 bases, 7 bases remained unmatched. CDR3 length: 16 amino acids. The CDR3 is CASSYTYRGLSYEQYF. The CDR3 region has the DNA TGTGCCAGCAGTTACACCTACAGGGGTCTCTCCTACGAGCAGTACTTC.

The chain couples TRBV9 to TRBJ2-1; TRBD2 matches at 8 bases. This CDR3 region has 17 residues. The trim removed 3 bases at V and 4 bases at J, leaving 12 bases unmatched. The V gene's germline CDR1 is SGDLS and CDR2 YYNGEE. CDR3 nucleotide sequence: TGTGCCAGCAGCGAACAGACGGGACTAGTGGATTACAATGAGCAGTTCTTC. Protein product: CASSEQTGLVDYNEQFF.

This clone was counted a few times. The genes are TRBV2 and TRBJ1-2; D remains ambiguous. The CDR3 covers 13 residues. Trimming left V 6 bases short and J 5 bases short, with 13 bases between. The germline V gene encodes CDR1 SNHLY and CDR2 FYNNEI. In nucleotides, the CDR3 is TGTGCCAGCAGAGCGGGCACGGATTATGGCTACACCTTC. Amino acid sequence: CASRAGTDYGYTF.